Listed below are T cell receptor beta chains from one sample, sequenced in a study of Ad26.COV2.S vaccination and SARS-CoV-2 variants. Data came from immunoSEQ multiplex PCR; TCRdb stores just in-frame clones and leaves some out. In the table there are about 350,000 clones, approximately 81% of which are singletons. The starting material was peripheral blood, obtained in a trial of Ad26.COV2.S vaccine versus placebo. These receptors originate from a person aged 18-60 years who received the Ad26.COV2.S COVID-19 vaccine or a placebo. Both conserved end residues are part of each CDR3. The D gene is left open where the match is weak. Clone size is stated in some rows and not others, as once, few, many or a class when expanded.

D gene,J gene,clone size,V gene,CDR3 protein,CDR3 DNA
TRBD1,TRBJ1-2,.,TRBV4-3,CASSQGTGGTNYGYTF,TGCGCCAGCAGCCAGGGGACAGGGGGGACTAACTATGGCTACACCTTC
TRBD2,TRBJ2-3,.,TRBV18,CASSPKLPSGSSGTQYF,TGTGCCAGCTCACCAAAGTTGCCTAGCGGGAGCTCGGGTACGCAGTATTTT
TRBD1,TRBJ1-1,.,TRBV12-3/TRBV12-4,CASSRTGDTEAFF,TGTGCCAGCAGCAGAACAGGGGACACTGAAGCTTTCTTT
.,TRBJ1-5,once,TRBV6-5,CASSDSWDQPQHF,TGTGCCAGCTCGGACAGTTGGGATCAGCCCCAGCATTTT
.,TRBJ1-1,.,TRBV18,CASSPLARDTEAFF,TGTGCCAGCTCACCTCTAGCGCGGGACACTGAAGCTTTCTTT
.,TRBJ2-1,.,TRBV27,CASSLARGEEQFF,TGTGCCAGCAGTTTAGCTAGGGGGGAAGAGCAGTTCTTC
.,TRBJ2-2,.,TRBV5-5,CASSLLWGTNTGELFF,TGTGCCAGCAGCTTGCTTTGGGGGACAAACACCGGGGAGCTGTTTTTT
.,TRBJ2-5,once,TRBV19,CASRWGADQETQYF,TGTGCCAGCCGCTGGGGGGCAGACCAAGAGACCCAGTACTTC
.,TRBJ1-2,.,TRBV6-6,CASSLQGRDGYTF,TGTGCCAGCTCACTCCAGGGGAGGGATGGCTACACCTTC
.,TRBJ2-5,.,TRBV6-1,CASSEVIAPAKTQYF,TGTGCCAGCAGTGAAGTTATCGCCCCTGCGAAGACCCAGTACTTC
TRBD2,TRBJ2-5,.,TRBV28,CASSRGSGKETQYF,TGTGCCAGCAGCCGCGGTAGCGGGAAAGAGACCCAGTACTTC
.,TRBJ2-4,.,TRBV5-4,CASSLVDGPRYF,TGTGCCAGCAGCTTGGTTGACGGGCCCCGGTACTTC
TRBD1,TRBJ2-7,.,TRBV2,CASSTGTGVNEQYF,TGTGCCAGCAGTACTGGGACAGGGGTGAACGAGCAGTACTTC
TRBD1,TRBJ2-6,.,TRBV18,CASSEGQGASGANVLTF,TGTGCCAGCTCAGAGGGACAGGGGGCCTCTGGGGCCAACGTCCTGACTTTC
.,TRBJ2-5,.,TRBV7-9,CASSPGWIETQYF,TGTGCCAGCAGCCCCGGTTGGATAGAGACCCAGTACTTC
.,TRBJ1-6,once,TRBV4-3,CASSQERRVSPLHF,TGCGCCAGCAGCCAAGAGCGTCGGGTTTCACCCCTCCACTTT
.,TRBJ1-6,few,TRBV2,CASTQNPGSRGGSPLHF,TGTGCCAGCACCCAAAACCCCGGGTCTCGAGGTGGGTCACCCCTCCACTTT
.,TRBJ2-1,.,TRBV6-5,CASSRPGGSYNEQFF,TGTGCCAGCAGTAGGCCCGGGGGTTCCTACAATGAGCAGTTCTTC
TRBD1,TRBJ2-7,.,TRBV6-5,CASSYSTSGQGSEYF,TGTGCCAGCAGTTACTCGACATCGGGACAGGGCTCTGAGTACTTC
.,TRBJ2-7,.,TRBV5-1,CASSLALGNYEQYF,TGCGCCAGCAGCTTGGCGCTGGGAAACTACGAGCAGTACTTC
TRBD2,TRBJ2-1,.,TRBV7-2,CASSLLADTFGEQFF,TGTGCCAGCAGTCTACTAGCGGATACCTTCGGTGAGCAGTTCTTC
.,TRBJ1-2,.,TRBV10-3,CAISPNSDYGYTF,TGTGCCATCAGTCCGAACAGCGACTATGGCTACACCTTC
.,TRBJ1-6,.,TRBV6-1,CASSEANRNSPLHF,TGTGCCAGCAGTGAAGCTAATCGGAATTCACCCCTCCACTTT
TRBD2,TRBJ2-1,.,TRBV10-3,CAIESSPSGRAYDNEQFF,TGTGCCATCGAAAGCTCCCCTAGCGGGAGGGCCTATGACAATGAGCAGTTCTTC
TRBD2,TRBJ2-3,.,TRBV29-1,CSDRTSADTQYF,TGCAGCGACAGGACTAGTGCAGATACGCAGTATTTT
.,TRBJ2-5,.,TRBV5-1,CASSLGQGRETQYF,TGCGCCAGCAGCTTGGGCCAGGGGAGAGAGACCCAGTACTTC
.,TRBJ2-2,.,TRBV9,CASSVAQSQNTGELFF,TGTGCCAGCAGCGTAGCTCAGAGTCAGAACACCGGGGAGCTGTTTTTT
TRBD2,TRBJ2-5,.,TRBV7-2,CASSLEGGGAGETQYF,TGTGCCAGCAGCTTAGAAGGCGGGGGGGCTGGGGAGACCCAGTACTTC
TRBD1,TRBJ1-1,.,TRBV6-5,CASSYLGTEGNTEAFF,TGTGCCAGCAGTTACTTAGGGACAGAGGGGAACACTGAAGCTTTCTTT
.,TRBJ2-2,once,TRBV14,CASALGLTGELFF,TGTGCCAGCGCGCTGGGGTTAACCGGGGAGCTGTTTTTT
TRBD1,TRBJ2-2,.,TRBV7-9,CASSPTDRGRTGELFF,TGTGCCAGCAGCCCGACCGACAGGGGGCGCACCGGGGAGCTGTTTTTT
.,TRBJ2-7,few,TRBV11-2,CASSLGGSYEQYF,TGTGCCAGCAGCTTGGGGGGTTCCTACGAGCAGTACTTC
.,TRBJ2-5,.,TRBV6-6,CASSYSIGGGETQYF,TGTGCCAGCAGTTACTCGATTGGGGGAGGAGAGACCCAGTACTTC
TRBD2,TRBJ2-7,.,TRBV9,CASSVGGTTLSEQYF,TGTGCCAGCAGCGTAGGTGGGACTACCCTCAGCGAGCAGTACTTC
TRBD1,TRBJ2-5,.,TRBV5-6,CASSSLRTGTYQETQYF,TGTGCCAGCAGCTCGCTAAGGACAGGGACGTACCAAGAGACCCAGTACTTC
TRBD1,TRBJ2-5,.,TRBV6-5,CASRGTGRETQYF,TGTGCCAGCAGAGGGACAGGGAGAGAGACCCAGTACTTC
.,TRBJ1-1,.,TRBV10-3,CAISVRALNTEAFF,TGTGCCATCAGTGTCCGGGCCTTGAACACTGAAGCTTTCTTT
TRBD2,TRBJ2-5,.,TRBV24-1,CATSQTGGPGETQYF,TGTGCCACCAGTCAAACGGGAGGGCCAGGAGAGACCCAGTACTTC
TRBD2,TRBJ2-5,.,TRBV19,CASTGLAGGETQYF,TGTGCCAGTACGGGATTAGCGGGAGGCGAGACCCAGTACTTC
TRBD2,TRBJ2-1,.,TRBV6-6,CASSYASGGNNEQFF,TGTGCCAGCAGTTACGCCAGCGGGGGTAACAATGAGCAGTTCTTC
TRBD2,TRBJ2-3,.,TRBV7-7,CASSLGLAGTDTQYF,TGTGCCAGCAGCTTAGGACTAGCGGGGACGGATACGCAGTATTTT
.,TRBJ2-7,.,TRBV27,CASSLRDQTYEQYF,TGTGCCAGCAGTTTGAGGGACCAGACCTACGAGCAGTACTTC
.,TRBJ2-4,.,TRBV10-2,CASRALPAKNIQYF,TGCGCCAGCAGAGCCTTACCTGCCAAAAACATTCAGTACTTC
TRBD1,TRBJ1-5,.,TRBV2,CASRESNRGGNQPQHF,TGTGCCAGCAGGGAATCTAACAGGGGAGGCAATCAGCCCCAGCATTTT
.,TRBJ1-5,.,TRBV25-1,CASLQGNQPQHF,TGTGCCAGCCTACAGGGCAATCAGCCCCAGCATTTT
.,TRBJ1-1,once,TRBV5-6,CASSLVGMNTEAFF,TGTGCCAGCAGCTTGGTTGGCATGAACACTGAAGCTTTCTTT
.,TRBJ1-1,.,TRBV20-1,CSAPRRTEAFF,TGCAGTGCGCCAAGGAGGACTGAAGCTTTCTTT
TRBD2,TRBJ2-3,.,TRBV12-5,CASGVTSGITDTQYF,TGTGCTAGTGGTGTGACTAGCGGGATAACAGATACGCAGTATTTT
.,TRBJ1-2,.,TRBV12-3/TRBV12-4,CASSNWTGYTF,TGTGCCAGCAGTAACTGGACCGGCTACACCTTC
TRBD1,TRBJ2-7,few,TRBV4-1,CASSYRTGDYEQYF,TGCGCCAGCAGCTACCGGACAGGGGACTACGAGCAGTACTTC
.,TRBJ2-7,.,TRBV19,CASSGRVFSYEQYF,TGTGCCAGTAGTGGGCGCGTCTTTTCCTACGAGCAGTACTTC